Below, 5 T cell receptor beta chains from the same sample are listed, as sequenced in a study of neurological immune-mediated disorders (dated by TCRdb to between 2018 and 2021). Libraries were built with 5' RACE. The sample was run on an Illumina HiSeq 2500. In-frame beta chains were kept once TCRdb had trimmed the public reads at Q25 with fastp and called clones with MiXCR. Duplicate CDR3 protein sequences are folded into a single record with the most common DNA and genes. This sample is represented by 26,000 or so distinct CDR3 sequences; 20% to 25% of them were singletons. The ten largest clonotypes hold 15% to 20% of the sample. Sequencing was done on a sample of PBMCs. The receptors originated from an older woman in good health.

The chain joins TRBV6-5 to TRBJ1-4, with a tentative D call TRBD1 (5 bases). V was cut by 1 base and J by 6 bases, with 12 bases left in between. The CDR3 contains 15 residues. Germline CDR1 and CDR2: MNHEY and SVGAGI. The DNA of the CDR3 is TGTGCCAGCAGTTACTTCCGAGGAGGGGATGAAAAACTGTTTTTT. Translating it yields CASSYFRGGDEKLFF.

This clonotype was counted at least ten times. The CDR3 here is CASRVRTSTEQYF. Written as DNA, the CDR3 is TGTGCCAGCAGGGTTAGGACTAGCACCGAGCAGTACTTC. V usage is TRBV2 and J usage is TRBJ2-7; 8 nucleotides agree with TRBD2. CDR3 length: 13 amino acids. The V and J ends lost 6 bases and 6 bases, in that order; junction bases with no gene match: 7. Germline V CDR1 and CDR2: SNHLY, FYNNEI.

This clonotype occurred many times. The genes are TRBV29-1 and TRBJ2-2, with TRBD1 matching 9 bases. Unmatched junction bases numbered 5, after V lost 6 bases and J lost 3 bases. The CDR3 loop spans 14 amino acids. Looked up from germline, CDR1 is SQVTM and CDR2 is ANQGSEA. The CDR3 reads CSVGWTGDTGELFF. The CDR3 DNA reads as TGCAGCGTAGGCTGGACAGGGGACACCGGGGAGCTGTTTTTT.

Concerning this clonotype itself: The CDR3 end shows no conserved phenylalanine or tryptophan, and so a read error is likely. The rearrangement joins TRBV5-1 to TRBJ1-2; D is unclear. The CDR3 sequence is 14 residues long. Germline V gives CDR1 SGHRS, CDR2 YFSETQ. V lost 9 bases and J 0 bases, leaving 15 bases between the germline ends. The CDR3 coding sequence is TGCGCCAACAGAACGACTGAGGCTAACTATGGCTACACCTCC. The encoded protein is CANRTTEANYGYTS.

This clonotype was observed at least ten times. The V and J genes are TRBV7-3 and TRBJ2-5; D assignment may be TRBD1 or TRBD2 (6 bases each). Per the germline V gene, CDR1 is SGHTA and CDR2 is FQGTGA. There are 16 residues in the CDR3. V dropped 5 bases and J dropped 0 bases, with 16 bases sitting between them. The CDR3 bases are TGTGCCAGCAGCCGGGGGACATCCGGCTACCAAGAGACCCAGTACTTC. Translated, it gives CASSRGTSGYQETQYF.